This T cell receptor beta chain is from a study of blood T cell repertoires in COVID-19. In the study overall: Sources were T cells, B-cell-depleted T cells, or PBMCs; the material itself was cDNA or gDNA.

Across about 22 US areas, participants ranged in age from about 18 to 89 years. The protocol was immunoSEQ multiplex PCR, while the TCRdb copy is restricted to in-frame clones and leaves out a portion. The profile shows 200,000 to 250,000 clones, around 89% of them singletons. Germline CDR1 is GTSNPN and CDR2 is SVGIG (reference sequence). The CDR3 is made up of 15 amino acids. V lost 5 bases, J lost 9 bases, and 13 bases stayed unmatched. This clonotype originated in a man aged 25 to 40 who had been exposed to COVID-19. Sample: PBMCs or T cells enriched from blood (not recorded which). This chain connects TRBV30 to TRBJ1-6, with TRBD1 identical over 7 bases. The DNA of the CDR3 is TGTGCCTGGGGTTTAACGGGGACAGTGAGTTCACCCCTCCACTTT. Protein sequence: CAWGLTGTVSSPLHF.